This is a list of T cell receptor beta chains from one sample in a study of blood T cell repertoires in COVID-19. Sequencing used immunoSEQ multiplex PCR; TCRdb keeps in-frame clones, though not all of them. The sample holds about 60,000 clones, approximately 86% seen once. Sequenced sample: peripheral blood. The receptor source for this set is a human donor with acute or convalescent COVID-19. The donor label of this sample is uncertain. CDR3s include the opening cysteine and the closing phenylalanine or tryptophan. Fields, in order: V gene, J gene, D gene, CDR3 protein. A D gene is named only where the DNA matches it firmly.

>TRBV5-1|TRBJ2-5|-
CASSRSMGSGEETQYF
>TRBV27|TRBJ1-2|-
CASSADTTNYGYTF
>TRBV28|TRBJ1-2|-
CASTPRGGENYGYTF
>TRBV7-9|TRBJ2-1|-
CASSLGSILIHGNEQFF
>TRBV5-1|TRBJ2-5|TRBD1
CASSRDRDIQETQYF
>TRBV2|TRBJ2-3|TRBD1
CASSPRTGGTDTQYF
>TRBV5-1|TRBJ2-7|-
CASSWTQGYSEQYF
>TRBV6-2/TRBV6-3|TRBJ1-2|TRBD1
CASSPGQGHYNYGYTF
>TRBV6-1|TRBJ2-5|-
CASSEQLRGTQYF
>TRBV6-5|TRBJ1-2|TRBD1
CASSVDTGGPYGYTF
>TRBV5-4|TRBJ1-4|-
CASSPSGNNEKLFF
>TRBV19|TRBJ2-5|-
CASSIVKGSGETQYF
>TRBV5-1|TRBJ2-1|TRBD2
CASSRGAGRSYNEQFF
>TRBV7-9|TRBJ1-1|-
CASIRQDIRSEAFF
>TRBV20-1|TRBJ1-5|-
CSASPHRGGNIVDQPQHF
>TRBV10-3|TRBJ2-3|-
CAISEQMGGRTQYF
>TRBV27|TRBJ2-1|TRBD2
CASSQTSRAYNEQFF
>TRBV30|TRBJ1-3|-
CAWSRSATRGNTIYF
>TRBV24-1|TRBJ1-2|-
CATSDSPAGANYGYTF
>TRBV29-1|TRBJ2-1|-
CSVGSGRARNEQFF
>TRBV30|TRBJ2-5|-
CAWSPRLTLQETQYF
>TRBV30|TRBJ1-2|-
CAWAGYRRNGYTF
>TRBV7-2|TRBJ2-7|TRBD2
CASSLARTSGSYYEQYF
>TRBV27|TRBJ1-5|-
CASSLRGHQPQHF
>TRBV6-5|TRBJ1-1|-
CASSRMGGNTEAFF
>TRBV5-1|TRBJ2-1|-
CASNRANEQFF
>TRBV6-5|TRBJ1-1|-
CASSQTGNTEAFF
>TRBV5-1|TRBJ2-7|-
CASSLVGSAPGEQYF
>TRBV5-6|TRBJ2-1|-
CASSPEGSYNEQFF
>TRBV18|TRBJ1-4|TRBD1
CATSRDRGLINEKLFF
>TRBV30|TRBJ1-2|-
CAWTLGAGYGYTF
>TRBV28|TRBJ1-4|TRBD1
CASSLGDRNNEKLFF
>TRBV24-1|TRBJ1-5|-
CATSSHGSNQPQHF
>TRBV7-8|TRBJ2-5|TRBD1
CASSSGQGYQETQYF
>TRBV7-8|TRBJ2-2|TRBD2
CASSLRRGDTGELFF
>TRBV11-2|TRBJ2-7|TRBD1
CASSLPWDRSYEQYF
>TRBV18|TRBJ1-4|-
CASSPGADNEKLFF